The clone carrying this TCR beta chain is a singleton in its sample. No antigen is known for it. Oncomine TCR Beta short-read sequencing was applied to DNA from cultured CD4+ T cells. MiXCR was run by TCRdb on the PCR reads, yielding one entry per CDR3 protein. The sample gives 15,000 to 20,000 distinct CDR3 sequences, about 45% of which show up once; roughly 13% is in the top ten. The source of the sample is a study of vaccination and CD4 T cells after COVID-19. CDR3 length: 15 amino acids. Per germline, CDR1 DFQATT and CDR2 SNEGSKA (reference sequence). V lost 0 bases to trimming and J lost 8 bases; unmatched junction nucleotides: 10. As to time point: late sampling 161 to 241 days after vaccination in three convalescent patients. Treatment defined: roughly 11-day PBMC culture with coronavirus spike peptide pools or control peptides (ViraFEST assay).

The TCR was taken from a human donor who had recovered from COVID-19. This rearrangement joins TRBV20-1 to TRBJ2-1; 7 bases match TRBD2. Sequences were derived from CD4+ T cells from blood, cultured in vitro, sampled about 7 months after SARS-CoV-2 vaccination. Here the CDR3 DNA reads TGCAGTGCTAGAGATAGGACTAGTGGTCGGTATGAGCAGTTCTTC. Amino acid sequence: CSARDRTSGRYEQFF.